The following is a T cell receptor beta chain sequence with its context. Germline CDR1 reads MGHDK; CDR2 reads SYGVNS. The CDR3 is made up of 15 amino acids. V was cut by 6 bases and J by 2 bases, with 16 bases left in between. Produced via immunoSEQ multiplex PCR; TCRdb's table is partial and in-frame only. Of over 130,000 clones listed, approximately 91% are singletons. This entry is derived from a study of T cell responses to AZD1222 COVID-19 vaccine. The source material was peripheral blood, sampled on day 0 of AZD1222 vaccination. This clonotype was sampled from an adult in good health. This chain joins TRBV25-1 and TRBJ1-1; possibly TRBD1 for D (6 bases). CDR3 protein: CASRPGRGANTEAFF. In DNA, the CDR3 is TGTGCCAGCAGGCCAGGCAGGGGAGCTAACACTGAAGCTTTCTTT.